A selection of T cell receptor beta chains follows, all from one sample in a study of blood T cell repertoires in COVID-19. Only in-frame clones appear in the TCRdb table, and some are missing; sequencing was by immunoSEQ multiplex PCR. The sample comprises 150,000 or so clones, under 90% of which are singletons, and 35% to 45% rests with the top ten. The sample taken for sequencing was peripheral blood. Source of these receptors: a human donor in a cohort sampled during active COVID-19. The CDR3 runs from the conserved cysteine through the conserved F or W. D genes are given only for firm matches.

length,J,V,D,CDR3
16,TRBJ2-2,TRBV7-2,-,CASSSPTGSRAGELFF
14,TRBJ1-2,TRBV5-1,-,CASSLDPAGYGYTF
15,TRBJ1-5,TRBV28,TRBD1,CASNSRGLGNQPQHF
13,TRBJ2-7,TRBV3-1/TRBV3-2,-,CASSQRQGGEQYF
13,TRBJ1-5,TRBV7-8,-,CASSAVGNQPQHF
14,TRBJ1-1,TRBV9,-,CASSVEAGSTEAFF
14,TRBJ1-2,TRBV6-6,TRBD1,CASSKGTGDYGYTF
13,TRBJ1-1,TRBV25-1,-,CASSEWGDTEAFF
13,TRBJ2-2,TRBV24-1,-,CATRSLETGELFF
15,TRBJ2-7,TRBV28,TRBD1,CASSSPGQAPYEQYF
12,TRBJ1-6,TRBV6-5,TRBD1,CASTGQGSPLHF
18,TRBJ2-3,TRBV20-1,TRBD2,CSASSGGLARGGTDTQYF
16,TRBJ2-5,TRBV20-1,TRBD2,CSASRLAGGLQETQYF
13,TRBJ2-1,TRBV6-5,-,CASSPPSYNEQFF
16,TRBJ1-5,TRBV19,-,CASTFHGQYSNQPQHF
16,TRBJ2-7,TRBV3-1/TRBV3-2,-,CASSRPFGGSTYEQYF
11,TRBJ1-4,TRBV7-6,-,CASSRYGKLFF
14,TRBJ2-7,TRBV19,TRBD1,CASSWGRDRLEQYF
19,TRBJ2-1,TRBV9,-,CASSVADSLVFYNYNEQFF
13,TRBJ2-7,TRBV27,-,CASSLGPPYEQYF